A single TCR beta chain is shown here with its context. Its matching antigen is unknown. This table comes from immunoSEQ multiplex PCR, and its TCRdb copy is limited to in-frame clones, with some not included. The repertoire includes about 120,000 clones, over 85% of them detected once, and 0.15% to 0.16% sits in the top ten. These data belong to a study of OX40 agonist ivuxolimab in advanced cancers. Whole-study context: It was ivuxolimab, an agonistic anti-OX40 (CD134) antibody, that patients were treated with. Study-wide results and limits: Determination of antigen specificity was not performed for the expanded peripheral T cells. CD4+ and CD8+ blood T cells expanded clonally by week 6 at 0.1 to 3.0 mg/kg.

The germline gives CDR1 SGHTA, CDR2 FQGNSA. CDR3 length: 13 amino acids. V lost 3 bases to trimming and J lost 4 bases, with 9 bases between them. The sequenced sample was CD4+ or CD8+ T cells sorted from blood, obtained in a trial of the OX40 agonist ivuxolimab. The gene calls are TRBV7-2 and TRBJ2-5, with no clear D. The TCR sequence derives from an adult with an advanced solid tumor such as melanoma, head and neck, liver or kidney cancer. CDR3 nucleotide sequence: TGTGCCAGCAGCTTTGCACACCGAGAGACCCAGTACTTC. The encoded protein is CASSFAHRETQYF.